This T cell receptor beta chain was documented in a study of blood T cell repertoires in COVID-19 (dated by TCRdb to about 2020). As for the study more broadly: The collaborator samples originated in the United States, Italy and Spain and spanned the acute and convalescent phases of COVID-19. The material from the prospective study consisted of cDNA or gDNA derived from T cells, B-cell-depleted T cells, or PBMCs. The dataset comprised deeply sampled blood TCRbeta repertoires from subjects exposed to, actively infected with, or recovered from COVID-19. The repertoires were released in a freely available public database meant as a resource for research on the immune response to SARS-CoV-2. Samples came from the ongoing ImmuneRACE study (first 160 participants) plus 1,254 subjects from 6 global collaborators. The sample metadata nearly always contained a de-identified subject ID, COVID-19 status, age in years and sex. Where available, HLA class I and class II types were obtained from metadata supplied by the sample provider rather than from assay-based typing. Paper-wide results and their limitations: The amount of clinical and demographic metadata varied by source and participant and was provided uncurated.

The junction shows trimming of 4 bases on V and 3 bases on J, plus 6 bases between the germline ends. The CDR3 sequence holds 12 residues, the cysteine and phenylalanine included. The sequence is cut down to CDR3 DNA, 36 bases in frame from base 1. CDR1 and CDR2, looked up from the germline V gene, are MNHEY and SVGAGI. TCRbeta CDR3 regions were amplified from genomic DNA using the immunoSEQ Assay, a bias-controlled multiplex PCR. The authors' analysis ran thus. Within the assay, amplification of reference gene primers was used to estimate how many nucleated cells each sample contained. Sequence reads were collapsed and filtered to measure the absolute abundance of every unique TCRbeta CDR3 rearrangement. Productive Simpson clonality was computed per sample as the square root of Simpson's diversity index over productive rearrangements. In its TCRdb copy, this immuneACCESS table keeps in-frame sequences only and misses some clones. Where compared with another copy, unresolved V genes explain less than half of these, and the others have no known cause. Clone size and the V and J calls come from that table; the DNA yielded D and trimming. For this sample there are some 190,000 clones; roughly 88% appear just once. The ten largest clonotypes hold about 5.6% of the sample.

Participants in the prospective study were enrolled through a virtual design, were aged roughly 18 to 100 years, and lived in about 25 United States geographic areas. To assign participants to cohorts, the prospective study relied on clinical history that participants themselves reported in a screening survey and a study questionnaire. In the prospective study, whole blood, serum and a nasopharyngeal or oropharyngeal swab were collected from each participant by mobile phlebotomists. Over an approximately two-month period, participants in the prospective study had the option of providing additional blood draws and questionnaires. Before DNA extraction, blood samples from the prospective study were shipped at room temperature or frozen. This clone was detected only once. What this receptor recognizes is not known. Per-base quality was not reported, and no clone a single base away is much larger than it.

The origin of this receptor is a man aged 35 to 55 with acute COVID-19. What was sequenced was PBMCs or T cells enriched from blood (not recorded which). The sequence links TRBV6-5 to TRBJ1-1; the D gene identity is not certain. The CDR3 reads CASSSQYTEAFF. In nucleotides, the sequence is TGTGCCAGCAGTTCCCAATACACTGAAGCTTTCTTT.